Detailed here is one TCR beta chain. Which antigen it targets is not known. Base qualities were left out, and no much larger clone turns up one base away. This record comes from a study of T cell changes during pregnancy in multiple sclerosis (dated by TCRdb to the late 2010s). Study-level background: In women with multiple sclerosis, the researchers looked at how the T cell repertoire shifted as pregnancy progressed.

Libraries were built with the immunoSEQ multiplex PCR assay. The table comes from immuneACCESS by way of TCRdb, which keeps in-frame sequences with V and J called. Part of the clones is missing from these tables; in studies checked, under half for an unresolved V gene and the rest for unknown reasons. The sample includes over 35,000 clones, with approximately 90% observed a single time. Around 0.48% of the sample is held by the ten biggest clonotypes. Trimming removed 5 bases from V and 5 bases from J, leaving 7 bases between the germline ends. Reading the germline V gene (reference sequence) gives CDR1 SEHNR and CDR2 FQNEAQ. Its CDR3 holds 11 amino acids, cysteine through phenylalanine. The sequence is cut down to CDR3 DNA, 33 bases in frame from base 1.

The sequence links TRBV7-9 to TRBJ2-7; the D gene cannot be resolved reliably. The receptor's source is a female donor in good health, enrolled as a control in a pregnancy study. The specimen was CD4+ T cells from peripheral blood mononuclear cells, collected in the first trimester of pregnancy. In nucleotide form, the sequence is TGTGCCAGCAGCCGGGTCGACGAGCAGTACTTC. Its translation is CASSRVDEQYF.